This TCR beta chain was recovered during a study of shared clonotypes between healthy human individuals (dated by TCRdb to the early 2020s). In the study overall: The cohort included a few men and two women between 18 and 49 years of age. To increase sequencing depth and limit assay-specific biases, TCR repertoire library preparation and sequencing were carried out by different laboratories using diverse techniques. Blood TCR repertoires of about five healthy adults were deeply sequenced to estimate repertoire size and the extent of clonotype sharing between individuals. For each donor, three plates each were used for CD4 naive and CD4 memory, two plates were used for CD8 naive, and one plate was used for CD8 memory. Leukapheresis yielded between about 0.85 and 10 billion PBMCs per donor. Overall study results and their limits: The genetic and exposure-history diversity represented was limited by the small number of donors. Sampling was restricted to blood, and TCR repertoires in tissues likely differ from the TCR repertoires found in blood. Sharing across a few donors was observed for about 5% of naive CD4, about 3.2% of naive CD8, over 2% of memory CD4, and about 0.4% of memory CD8 clonotypes. Compared with non-shared clonotypes, clonotypes shared by all four sorted-subset donors had higher generation probabilities. Rarefaction of sorted-subset datasets indicated incomplete sequencing despite the large sequencing depth. Based on pairwise subsampling, the degree of clonotype sharing among donors was expected to be affected by sequencing depth. Naive subsets generally had larger estimated clonotype richness than memory subsets did.

Using the deep immunoSEQ assay, TCR CDR3 regions were amplified from genomic DNA by multiplex PCR. Extracted genomic DNA from each cell subset was spread evenly across all wells of several immunoSEQ 96-well plates, with each plate serving as a replicate. For sorted subsets, each replicate PCR was loaded with about 0.2 ug genomic DNA, equivalent to approximately 33,000 T cell genomes. The purified libraries were quantified using a Qubit 3.0 fluorometer, sized with a Bioanalyzer 2100, and then quantified again using the KAPA Library Quantification kit. A separate single-read 150-cycle Illumina NextSeq 550 flow cell was used to sequence each immunoSEQ 96-well plate. The paper's data handling went like this. Because only junctional sequences without quality scores were contained in the immunoSEQ output, filtering matching that applied to full-length reads could not be performed. To assign V/J genes and CDR3, sequences were annotated using PyIR, a Python wrapper for IgBLAST v1.9, with IMGT germline references. Reads with weak V/J assignments (E-value above 1e-6), missing CDR3, stop codons, out-of-frame junctions, or ambiguous translated residues were removed. V3J clonotypes were defined by identical inferred V gene, J gene, and CDR3 amino acid sequence. To compute the percentage overlap between repertoires, the number of shared unique clonotypes was divided by the size of the smaller repertoire. Three approaches were used to assess repertoire richness: RTK rarefaction, the Chao1 estimator, and Recon v2.1 estimates of unobserved clonotypes. Generation probabilities were computed with OLGA for all TCRbeta clonotypes obtained by the gDNA method from several donors. Imported from immuneACCESS, the table was reduced by TCRdb to in-frame sequences with V and J called. These copies leave out some clones; in studies compared against another copy, an unresolved V gene accounts for under half, and the cause of the remainder is not known. V and J calls plus clone size are reproduced from that table; the DNA served to infer D and trimming. Present in this sample are about 770,000 clones, 72% of which were seen just once. The top ten clones comprise about 1.8% of the sample.

V sheds 8 bases and J sheds 1 base, leaving 14 bases between their ends. CDR3 length: 14 amino acids, cysteine to phenylalanine. Only the CDR3 part of the read is kept: 42 bases, read in frame from the first base. According to the germline V gene, CDR1 reads MDHEN and CDR2 reads SYDVKM. The donors were healthy, HIV-negative adults with no recently reported acute infections or vaccinations. Only Caucasian adults living in Nashville, Tennessee, USA were represented among the donors. CD4+ T cells were enriched by magnetic negative selection, after which naive cells were positively selected on CD45RA and the negative fraction was taken as the memory subset. Blood was collected by leukapheresis, and PBMCs were isolated by Ficoll-Histopaque density gradient centrifugation and then cryopreserved in liquid nitrogen vapor phase. Analytical flow cytometry was used to check the purity and quantity of each magnetically sorted T cell population. From each sorted fraction, genomic DNA was isolated and quantified by UV absorbance on a Nanodrop 2000c.

To note about this clone: The antigen it binds to is not known. No clone much larger than this one lies a single base away; base qualities are absent.

The V and J genes are TRBV28 and TRBJ1-1, with TRBD1 perhaps the D gene, on 5 matching bases. Sequencing was carried out using memory CD4+ T cells sorted from blood. The meaning of the sample's cell subset or site label: CD45RA-negative fraction. The source is a woman aged 30 to 39 in good health. The DNA sequence reads TGTGCCAGCGGGGCAGGGTTTACGAACACTGAAGCTTTCTTT. Its coded protein is CASGAGFTNTEAFF.